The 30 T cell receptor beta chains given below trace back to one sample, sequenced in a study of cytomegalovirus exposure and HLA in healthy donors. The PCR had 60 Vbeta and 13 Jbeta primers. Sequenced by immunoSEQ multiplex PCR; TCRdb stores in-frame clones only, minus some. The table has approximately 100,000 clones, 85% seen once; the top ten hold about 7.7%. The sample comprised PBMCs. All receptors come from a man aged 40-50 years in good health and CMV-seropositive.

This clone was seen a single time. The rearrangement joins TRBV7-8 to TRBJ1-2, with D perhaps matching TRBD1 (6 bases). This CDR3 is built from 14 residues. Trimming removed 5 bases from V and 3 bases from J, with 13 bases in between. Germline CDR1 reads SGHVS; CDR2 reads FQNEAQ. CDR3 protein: CASSTKQGHYGYTF. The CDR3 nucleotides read TGTGCCAGCAGCACTAAACAGGGCCACTATGGCTACACCTTC.

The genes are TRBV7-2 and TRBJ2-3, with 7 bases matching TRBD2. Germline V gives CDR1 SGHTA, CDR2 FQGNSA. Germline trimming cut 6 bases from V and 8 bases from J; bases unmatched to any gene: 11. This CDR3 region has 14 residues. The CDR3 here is CASSPRGGIGTQYF. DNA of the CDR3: TGTGCCAGCAGTCCCCGGGGAGGGATCGGTACGCAGTATTTT.

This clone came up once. CDR3 sequence reads: CASTDTSGRAGETQYF. The CDR3 DNA sequence: TGTGCCAGCACCGATACTAGCGGGAGGGCCGGGGAGACCCAGTACTTC. The chain couples TRBV7-8 to TRBJ2-5; 13 bases map to TRBD2. V dropped 7 bases and J dropped 5; count of bases not matched to a gene: 10. There are 16 residues in the CDR3. CDR1 and CDR2 (germline): SGHVS, FQNEAQ.

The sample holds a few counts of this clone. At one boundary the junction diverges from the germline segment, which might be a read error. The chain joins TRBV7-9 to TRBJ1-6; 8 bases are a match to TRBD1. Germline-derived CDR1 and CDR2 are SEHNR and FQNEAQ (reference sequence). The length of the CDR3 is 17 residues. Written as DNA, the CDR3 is TGTTCCAGCAGCTTAGGTGACAGGGGCGTTTATAATTCACCCCTCCACTTT. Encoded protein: CSSSLGDRGVYNSPLHF.

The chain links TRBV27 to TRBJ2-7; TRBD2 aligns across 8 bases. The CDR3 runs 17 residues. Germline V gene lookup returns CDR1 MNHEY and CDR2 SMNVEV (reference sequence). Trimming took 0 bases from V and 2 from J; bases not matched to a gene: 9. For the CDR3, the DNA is TGTGCCAGCAGTTTATCCGGGAGGGGGGGCTTCGCCTACGAGCAGTACTTC. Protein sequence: CASSLSGRGGFAYEQYF.

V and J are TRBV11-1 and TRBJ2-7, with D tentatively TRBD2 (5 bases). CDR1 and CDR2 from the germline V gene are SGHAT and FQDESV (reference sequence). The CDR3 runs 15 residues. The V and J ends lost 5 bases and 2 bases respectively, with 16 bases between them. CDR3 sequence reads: CASSPTRVGPYEQYF. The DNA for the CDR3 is TGTGCCAGCAGCCCAACGCGGGTCGGGCCCTACGAGCAGTACTTC. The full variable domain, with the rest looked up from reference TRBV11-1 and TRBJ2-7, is EAEVAQSPRYKITEKSQAVAFWCDPISGHATLYWYRQILGQGPELLVQFQDESVVDDSQLPKDRFSAERLKGVDSTLKIQPAELGDSAMYLCASSPTRVGPYEQYFGPGTRLTVT.

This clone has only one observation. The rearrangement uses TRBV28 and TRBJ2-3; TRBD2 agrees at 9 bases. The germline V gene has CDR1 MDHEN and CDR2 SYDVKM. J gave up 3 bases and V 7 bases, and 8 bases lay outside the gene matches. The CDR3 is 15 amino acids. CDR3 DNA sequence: TGTGCCAGCATGGACACGCGGGAGGGAACAGATACGCAGTATTTT. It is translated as CASMDTREGTDTQYF. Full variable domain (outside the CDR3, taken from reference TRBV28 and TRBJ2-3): DVKVTQSSRYLVKRTGEKVFLECVQDMDHENMFWYRQDPGLGLRLIYFSYDVKMKEKGDIPEGYSVSREKKERFSLILESASTNQTSMYLCASMDTREGTDTQYFGPGTRLTVL.

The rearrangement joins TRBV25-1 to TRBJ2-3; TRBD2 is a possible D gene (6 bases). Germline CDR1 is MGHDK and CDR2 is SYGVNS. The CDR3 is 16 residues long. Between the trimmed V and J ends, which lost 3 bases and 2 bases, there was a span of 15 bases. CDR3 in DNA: TGTGCCAGCAGTGAGCATCGGGGGTCCTCCACAGATACGCAGTATTTT. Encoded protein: CASSEHRGSSTDTQYF.

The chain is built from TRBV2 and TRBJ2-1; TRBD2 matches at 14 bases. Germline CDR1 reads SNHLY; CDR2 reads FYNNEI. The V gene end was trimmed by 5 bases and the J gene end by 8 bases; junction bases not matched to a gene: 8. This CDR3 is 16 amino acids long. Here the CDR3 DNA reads TGTGCCAGCAGTCGGGGACTAGCGGGAGCCAGTTATGAGCAGTTCTTC. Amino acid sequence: CASSRGLAGASYEQFF.

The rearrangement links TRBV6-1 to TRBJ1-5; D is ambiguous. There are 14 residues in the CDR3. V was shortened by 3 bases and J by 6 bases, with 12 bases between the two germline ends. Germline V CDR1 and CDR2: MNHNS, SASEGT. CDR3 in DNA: TGTGCCAGCAGTGACAGTGGAGGTACTCAGCCCCAGCATTTT. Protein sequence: CASSDSGGTQPQHF.

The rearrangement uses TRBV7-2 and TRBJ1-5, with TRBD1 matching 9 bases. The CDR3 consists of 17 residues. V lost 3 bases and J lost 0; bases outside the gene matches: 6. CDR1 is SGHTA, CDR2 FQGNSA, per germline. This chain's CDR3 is CASSLDRGPSSNQPQHF. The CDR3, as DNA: TGTGCCAGCAGCTTGGACAGGGGTCCCAGTAGCAATCAGCCCCAGCATTTT.

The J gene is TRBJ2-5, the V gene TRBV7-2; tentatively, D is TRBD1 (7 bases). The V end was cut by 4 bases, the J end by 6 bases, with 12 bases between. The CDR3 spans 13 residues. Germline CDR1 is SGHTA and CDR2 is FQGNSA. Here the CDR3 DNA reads TGTGCCAGCAGCTCCAGGGGGGTGCAGACCCAGTACTTC. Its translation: CASSSRGVQTQYF.

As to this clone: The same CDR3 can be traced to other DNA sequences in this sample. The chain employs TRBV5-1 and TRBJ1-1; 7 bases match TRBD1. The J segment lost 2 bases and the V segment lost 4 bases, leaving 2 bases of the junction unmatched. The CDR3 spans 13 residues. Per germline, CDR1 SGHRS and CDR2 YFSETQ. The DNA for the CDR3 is TGCGCCAGCAGCCGACAGGGTAACACTGAAGCTTTCTTT. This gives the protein CASSRQGNTEAFF.

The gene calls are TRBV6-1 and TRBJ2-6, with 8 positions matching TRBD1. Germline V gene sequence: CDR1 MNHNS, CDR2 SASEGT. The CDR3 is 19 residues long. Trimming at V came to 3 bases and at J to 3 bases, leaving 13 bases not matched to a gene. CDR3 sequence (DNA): TGTGCCAGCAGTGATAGACAGGGGAGGACCTCGAGTGGGGCCAACGTCCTGACTTTC. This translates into CASSDRQGRTSSGANVLTF.

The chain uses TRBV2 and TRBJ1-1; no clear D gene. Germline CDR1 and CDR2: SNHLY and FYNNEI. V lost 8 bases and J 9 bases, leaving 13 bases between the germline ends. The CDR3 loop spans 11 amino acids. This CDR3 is CASSVREKAFF. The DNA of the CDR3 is TGTGCCAGCTCGGTGAGGGAAAAAGCTTTCTTT.

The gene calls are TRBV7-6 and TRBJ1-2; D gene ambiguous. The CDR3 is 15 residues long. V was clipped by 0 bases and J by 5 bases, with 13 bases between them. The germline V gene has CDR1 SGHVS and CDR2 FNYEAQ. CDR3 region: CASSLAPAGGYGYTF. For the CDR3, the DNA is TGTGCCAGCAGCTTAGCCCCAGCGGGCGGTTATGGCTACACCTTC.

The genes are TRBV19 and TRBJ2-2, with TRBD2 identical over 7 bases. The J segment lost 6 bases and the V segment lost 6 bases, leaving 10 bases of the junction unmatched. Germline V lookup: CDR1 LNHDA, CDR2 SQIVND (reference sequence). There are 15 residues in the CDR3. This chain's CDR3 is CASRWGGEVPGELFF. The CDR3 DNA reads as TGTGCCAGTAGATGGGGGGGGGAGGTCCCCGGGGAGCTGTTTTTT. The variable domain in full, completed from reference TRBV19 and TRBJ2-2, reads DGGITQSPKYLFRKEGQNVTLSCEQNLNHDAMYWYRQDPGQGLRLIYYSQIVNDFQKGDIAEGYSVSREKKESFPLTVTSAQKNPTAFYLCASRWGGEVPGELFFGEGSRLTVL.

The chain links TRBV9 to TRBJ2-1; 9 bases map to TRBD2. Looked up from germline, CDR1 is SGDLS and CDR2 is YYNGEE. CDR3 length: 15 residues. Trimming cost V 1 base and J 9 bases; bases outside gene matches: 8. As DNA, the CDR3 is TGTGCCAGCAGCGTAACGGCGGGGGGGCGAGGTGAGCAGTTCTTC. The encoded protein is CASSVTAGGRGEQFF.

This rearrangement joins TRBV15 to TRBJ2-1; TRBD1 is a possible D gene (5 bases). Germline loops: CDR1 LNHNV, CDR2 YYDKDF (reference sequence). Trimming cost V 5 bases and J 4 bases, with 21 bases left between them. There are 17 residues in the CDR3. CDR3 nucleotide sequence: TGTGCCACCAGCCACAGCAGGGTACAGGCGATGTACAATGAGCAGTTCTTC. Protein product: CATSHSRVQAMYNEQFF. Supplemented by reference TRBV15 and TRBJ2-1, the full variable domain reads DAMVIQNPRYQVTQFGKPVTLSCSQTLNHNVMYWYQQKSSQAPKLLFHYYDKDFNNEADTPDNFQSRRPNTSFCFLDIRSPGLGDTAMYLCATSHSRVQAMYNEQFFGPGTRLTVL.

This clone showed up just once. The CDR3 nucleotides are TGTGCCAGCAGGCCCGACAGGGGTAAGAGGAACGAGCAGTACTTC. Its translation is CASRPDRGKRNEQYF. The chain has TRBV6-5 and TRBJ2-7, with 8 bases matching TRBD1. This CDR3 spans 15 amino acids. Trimming at V came to 6 bases and at J to 5 bases, leaving 12 bases not matched to a gene. CDR1 MNHEY and CDR2 SVGAGI come from the germline V gene.

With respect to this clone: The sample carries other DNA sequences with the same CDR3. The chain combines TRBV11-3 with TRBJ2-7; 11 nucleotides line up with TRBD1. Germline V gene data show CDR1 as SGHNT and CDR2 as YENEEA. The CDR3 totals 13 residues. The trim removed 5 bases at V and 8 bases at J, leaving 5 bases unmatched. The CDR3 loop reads CASSLGQGVQQYF. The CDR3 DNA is TGTGCCAGCAGCCTGGGACAGGGGGTTCAGCAGTACTTC.

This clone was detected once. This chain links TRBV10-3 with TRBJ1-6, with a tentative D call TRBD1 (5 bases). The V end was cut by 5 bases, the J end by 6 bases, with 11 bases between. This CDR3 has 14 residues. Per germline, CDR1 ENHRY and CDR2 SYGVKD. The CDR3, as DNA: TGTGCCATCAGTCCCAGGACAACTAATTCACCCCTCCACTTT. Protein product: CAISPRTTNSPLHF.

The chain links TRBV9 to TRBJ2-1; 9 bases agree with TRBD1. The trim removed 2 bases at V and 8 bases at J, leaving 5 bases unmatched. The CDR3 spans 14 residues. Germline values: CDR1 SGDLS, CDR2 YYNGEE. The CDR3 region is CASSVETGGDEQFF. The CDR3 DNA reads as TGTGCCAGCAGCGTTGAGACAGGGGGGGATGAGCAGTTCTTC.

The CDR3 DNA sequence: TGTGCCAGCAGTTTCAGCGATTCCTACGAGCAGTACTTC. This codes for CASSFSDSYEQYF. V gene TRBV27 combines with J gene TRBJ2-7, with unresolved D. Germline loops: CDR1 MNHEY, CDR2 SMNVEV (reference sequence). The V end lost 3 bases, the J end lost 1 base, and 7 bases lay between the germline ends. The CDR3 consists of 13 residues.

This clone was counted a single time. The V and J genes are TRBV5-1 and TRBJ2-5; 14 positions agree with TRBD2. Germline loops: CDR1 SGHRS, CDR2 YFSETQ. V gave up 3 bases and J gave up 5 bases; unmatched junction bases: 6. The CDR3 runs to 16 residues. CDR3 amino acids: CASSSRLAGGPETQYF. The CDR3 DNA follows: TGCGCCAGCAGCTCTAGACTAGCGGGAGGGCCGGAGACCCAGTACTTC.

The CDR3 spells CASSDRGGTDTQYF. CDR3 in DNA: TGTGCCAGCAGCGACAGGGGTGGCACAGATACGCAGTATTTT. V gene TRBV6-5 combines with J gene TRBJ2-3; 8 bases are shared with TRBD1. CDR3 size: 14 residues. J gave up 1 base and V 6 bases, and 3 bases lay outside the gene matches. Germline CDR1 MNHEY, CDR2 SVGAGI.

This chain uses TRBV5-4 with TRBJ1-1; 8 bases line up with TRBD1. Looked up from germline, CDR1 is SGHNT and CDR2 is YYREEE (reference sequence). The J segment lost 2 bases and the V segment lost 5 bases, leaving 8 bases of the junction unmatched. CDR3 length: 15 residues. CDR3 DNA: TGTGCCAGCAGGCGGCCAGGGGGCACTAACACTGAAGCTTTCTTT. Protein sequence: CASRRPGGTNTEAFF.

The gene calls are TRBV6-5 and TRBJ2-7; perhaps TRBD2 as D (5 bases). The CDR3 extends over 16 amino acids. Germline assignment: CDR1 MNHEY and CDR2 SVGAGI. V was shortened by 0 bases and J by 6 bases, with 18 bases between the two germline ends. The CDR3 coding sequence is TGTGCCAGCAGTTACTCGAGCGGACCATCACCGGGCGAGCAGTACTTC. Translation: CASSYSSGPSPGEQYF.

DNA for the CDR3: TGCGCCAGCAGCCACGCTGACTACACAGATACGCAGTATTTT. It specifies CASSHADYTDTQYF. V and J are TRBV4-1 and TRBJ2-3; the D gene is possibly TRBD2 (5 bases). This CDR3 contains 14 residues. The V gene's germline CDR1 is MGHRA and CDR2 YSYEKL. V was pared by 3 bases and J by 2 bases, with 9 bases between.

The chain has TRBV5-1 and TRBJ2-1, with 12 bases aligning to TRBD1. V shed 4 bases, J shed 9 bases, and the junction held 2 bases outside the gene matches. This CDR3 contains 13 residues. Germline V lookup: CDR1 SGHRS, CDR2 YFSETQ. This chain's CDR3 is CASSGTGGGEQFF. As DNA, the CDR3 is TGCGCCAGCAGCGGGACAGGGGGCGGTGAGCAGTTCTTC.